The T cell receptor (beta chain) described here comes from a study of long-term antiretroviral therapy in people with HIV. Study observations and caveats: Information on adherence to ART, viral resistance or therapy changes was unavailable. The data indicate that diversity increased after ART but remained below transplant donor controls.

Assay version v3.0 of immunoSEQ was used, and it was run at survey level. The method was immunoSEQ multiplex PCR; TCRdb's version includes in-frame clones alone and lacks a portion of them. Of approximately 17,000 clones listed, about 84% are singletons. V lost 1 base to trimming and J lost 1 base, with 7 bases between them. The germline V gene has CDR1 SEHNR and CDR2 FQNEAQ (reference sequence). The CDR3 totals 14 residues. Cryopreserved PBMC samples of roughly 0.85-11 million cells were used for DNA extraction. Concerning this clone itself: What it binds is not known.

The receptor's source is a man in his thirties or forties with HIV. The source was unsorted PBMCs, collected about 1.2 years before starting antiretroviral therapy. This chain uses TRBV7-9 with TRBJ1-1; D gene ambiguous. This chain's CDR3 is CASSLDRPNTEAFF. CDR3 DNA sequence: TGTGCCAGCAGCTTAGACAGACCGAACACTGAAGCTTTCTTT.